The sequence of this T cell receptor beta chain was determined in a study of blood T cell repertoires in COVID-19 (TCRdb year 2020). About the full investigation: Samples from collaborators originated in the United States, Italy and Spain and spanned both the acute and convalescent phases of COVID-19. Samples came from the ongoing ImmuneRACE study (first 160 participants) plus 1,254 subjects from 6 global collaborators. Subjects who had been exposed to COVID-19, were actively infected with it, or had recovered from it provided the deeply sampled blood TCRbeta repertoires that made up the dataset. The material from the prospective study consisted of cDNA or gDNA derived from T cells, B-cell-depleted T cells, or PBMCs. The repertoires were released in a freely available public database meant as a resource for research on the immune response to SARS-CoV-2. A de-identified subject ID, COVID-19 status, age in years and sex were almost always included in the sample metadata. Where available, HLA class I and class II types were obtained from metadata supplied by the sample provider rather than from assay-based typing.

Collaborating institutions collected whole blood in K2EDTA tubes following their own protocols. For TCRbeta analysis, collaborators shipped samples as frozen whole blood, isolated PBMCs, or DNA extracted from either of those sample types. Results the study describes overall, beyond this receptor: Clinical and demographic metadata were provided uncurated, with the amount varying by source and participant.

This clone was seen a handful of times. Its antigen is unknown. No base-level quality is on record; no much larger clone is a single base apart. Based on the germline V gene, the CDR1 and CDR2 sequences are SGHAT and FQNNGV. From its cysteine to its phenylalanine, the CDR3 spans 20 amino acids. Only the CDR3 region is kept as DNA, spanning 60 bases read in frame from base 1. V is cut back by 0 bases and J by 8 bases, with 24 bases in the junction unmatched. The immunoSEQ Assay, a bias-controlled multiplex PCR, was used to amplify TCRbeta CDR3 regions from genomic DNA. The paper's processing steps were these. Nucleated cell counts per sample were estimated from amplification of reference gene primers within the assay. To quantify the absolute abundance of each unique TCRbeta CDR3 rearrangement, sequence reads were collapsed and filtered. For each sample, productive Simpson clonality was calculated by taking the square root of Simpson's diversity index across productive rearrangements. TCRdb holds this immuneACCESS table with in-frame rearrangements only. Some clones are missing; in checked studies, unresolved V genes explain under half, and the rest has no known cause. The D gene and trimming were derived from the DNA, and the V and J assignments and clone size from that table. This sample is represented by roughly 67,000 clones; about 83% of them were singletons. The ten largest clones add up to roughly 6% of the sample.

Here the chain combines TRBV11-2 and TRBJ1-2, and TRBD1 aligns with 7 junction nucleotides. Sequencing input: peripheral blood. This clonotype originated in a woman aged 55 to 70 with acute or convalescent COVID-19. The DNA sequence is TGTGCCAGCAGCTTAGATAGGTCTGGGGCAGGGGGGCATTTTAGGGTCGGCTACACCTTC. It translates as CASSLDRSGAGGHFRVGYTF.